The 20 T cell receptor beta chains in this list originate from one sample, sequenced in a study of identical twins. TCRdb independently ran MiXCR on the 5' RACE reads; one entry per CDR3 protein. This repertoire shows about 280,000 distinct CDR3 sequences, approximately 8.5% found once; its top ten account for roughly 2%. This same sample was also part of a study on yellow fever vaccine responses in identical twins.

The sequenced sample consisted of memory (CD45RO+) T cells sorted from blood. The receptors were gathered from a woman aged 18 to 35 in good health.

The chain combines TRBV10-1 with TRBJ2-3, with D possibly being TRBD1 or TRBD2 (5 bases each). The germline CDR1 and CDR2 sequences are WNHNN and SYGVQD (reference sequence). The CDR3 has 16 amino acids. Trimming pared 2 bases from V and 6 bases from J, leaving 18 bases between. The CDR3 DNA reads TGCGCCAGCAGTGAGGCTTACCGGGACCCCAAGGATACGCAGTATTTT. Protein: CASSEAYRDPKDTQYF.

At least ten counts were recorded for this clonotype. The chain is built from TRBV7-3 and TRBJ2-3; D remains ambiguous. The CDR3 loop spans 15 amino acids. The V end was cut by 5 bases, the J end by 1 base, with 13 bases between. Germline V gives CDR1 SGHTA, CDR2 FQGTGA. The DNA of the CDR3 is TGTGCCAGCAGCCTTCGTGGTATCGGCACAGATACGCAGTATTTT. This translates into CASSLRGIGTDTQYF.

This clonotype was detected ten times or more. The chain joins TRBV6-5 to TRBJ1-2; 7 bases are a match to TRBD1. Germline-derived CDR1 and CDR2 are MNHEY and SVGAGI. This CDR3 is built from 14 residues. The trim removed 2 bases at V and 4 bases at J, leaving 4 bases unmatched. The CDR3 sequence: CASSYQGGRYGYTF. CDR3 DNA: TGTGCCAGCAGTTACCAGGGGGGCCGCTATGGCTACACCTTC.

The chain uses TRBV6-5 and TRBJ2-3; no reliable D call. V was pared by 0 bases and J by 2 bases, with 9 bases between. Germline V lookup: CDR1 MNHEY, CDR2 SVGAGI. The CDR3 runs to 15 residues. For the CDR3, the DNA is TGTGCCAGCAGTTACTCGAACAGCCTCACAGATACGCAGTATTTT. Protein product: CASSYSNSLTDTQYF.

This clonotype was detected only a few times. V gene TRBV21-1 combines with J gene TRBJ2-7; the D call in the table, TRBD1, was not verified against the DNA. TRBV21-1 is classified as a pseudogene. The CDR3 spans 16 residues. In nucleotides, the CDR3 is TGTGCCAGCAGCCTCGGGACAGGGCCGGGTGAATACGAGCAGTACTTC. Protein: CASSLGTGPGEYEQYF.

J is TRBJ1-2 and V is TRBV27, with unresolved D. V gave up 5 bases and J gave up 0 bases, with 13 bases separating them. This CDR3 contains 15 residues. Germline loops: CDR1 MNHEY, CDR2 SMNVEV (reference sequence). CDR3: CASSGRGGANYGYTF. Written as DNA, the CDR3 is TGTGCCAGCAGTGGGCGGGGAGGAGCTAACTATGGCTACACCTTC.

There are a few counts of this clonotype. The chain employs TRBV28 and TRBJ2-2, with TRBD2 identical over 7 bases. Trimming removed 6 bases from V and 5 bases from J; junction bases left unmatched: 6. The CDR3 is 14 residues long. The germline CDR1 and CDR2 sequences are MDHEN and SYDVKM. Here the CDR3 reads CASRGRERTGELFF. The CDR3 DNA follows: TGTGCCAGCAGGGGGAGGGAGCGGACCGGGGAGCTGTTTTTT. Full variable domain (missing parts from reference TRBV28 and TRBJ2-2): DVKVTQSSRYLVKRTGEKVFLECVQDMDHENMFWYRQDPGLGLRLIYFSYDVKMKEKGDIPEGYSVSREKKERFSLILESASTNQTSMYLCASRGRERTGELFFGEGSRLTVL.

This clonotype was picked up many times. The V gene is TRBV12-3 or TRBV12-4, the J gene TRBJ2-5; the D is unclear. The CDR3 is 14 residues long. Trimming took 5 bases from V and 2 from J, leaving 12 bases between them. This chain's CDR3 is CASSNGERQETQYF. As DNA, the CDR3 is TGTGCCAGCAGTAACGGAGAGAGGCAAGAGACCCAGTACTTC.

This clonotype has more than one count but fewer than ten. The genes are TRBV12-3 or TRBV12-4 and TRBJ1-4; D uncertain. V lost 8 bases and J 6 bases, leaving 10 bases between the germline ends. The CDR3 is made up of 12 amino acids. The CDR3 nucleotides are TGTGCCAGCGCTTCGGGTTATGAAAAACTGTTTTTT. It encodes CASASGYEKLFF.

This chain joins TRBV29-1 and TRBJ2-7; maybe TRBD2 (5 bases). The CDR3 loop spans 15 amino acids. Germline values: CDR1 SQVTM, CDR2 ANQGSEA. Trimming removed 2 bases from V and 2 bases from J, with 16 bases in between. The CDR3 loop reads CSVESSSGRTYEQYF. The CDR3 DNA reads TGCAGCGTTGAAAGCAGCAGCGGTAGAACCTACGAGCAGTACTTC.

V and J are TRBV6-1 and TRBJ2-6, with D maybe TRBD1 (5 bases). With 4 bases removed from V and 0 bases from J, the gap between germline ends came to 10 bases. Germline V lookup: CDR1 MNHNS, CDR2 SASEGT. This CDR3 comprises 16 residues. CDR3 in amino acids: CASSATVSSGANVLTF. The CDR3 DNA follows: TGTGCCAGCAGTGCGACAGTTAGCTCTGGGGCCAACGTCCTGACTTTC.

The chain recombines TRBV2 with TRBJ2-2; 8 nucleotides agree with TRBD2. V lost 8 bases and J lost 7; bases outside the gene matches: 3. Germline lookup yields CDR1 SNHLY and CDR2 FYNNEI. The CDR3 extends over 12 amino acids. The chain's CDR3 is CASVREVGELFF. The CDR3 DNA reads TGTGCCAGCGTGCGGGAGGTCGGGGAGCTGTTTTTT. Full variable domain (outside the CDR3, taken from reference TRBV2 and TRBJ2-2): EPEVTQTPSHQVTQMGQEVILRCVPISNHLYFYWYRQILGQKVEFLVSFYNNEISEKSEIFDDQFSVERPDGSNFTLKIRSTKLEDSAMYFCASVREVGELFFGEGSRLTVL.

This clonotype was detected many times. The V call is TRBV7-9, the J call TRBJ2-5; D might be TRBD2 (6 bases). The V end lost 1 base, the J end lost 4 bases, and 10 bases lay between the germline ends. This CDR3 has 14 amino acids. Germline lookup yields CDR1 SEHNR and CDR2 FQNEAQ (reference sequence). CDR3 sequence (DNA): TGTGCCAGCAGCTTAGGATGGGGAGGAGAGACCCAGTACTTC. Its protein product is CASSLGWGGETQYF.

This clonotype was detected ten times or more. The gene calls are TRBV9 and TRBJ2-1; 7 nucleotides agree with TRBD1. Germline CDR1 SGDLS, CDR2 YYNGEE. Germline trimming cut 3 bases from V and 1 base from J; bases unmatched to any gene: 4. CDR3 size: 15 residues. CDR3 residues: CASSGGQVSYNEQFF. In nucleotides, the CDR3 is TGTGCCAGCAGCGGAGGACAGGTGTCCTACAATGAGCAGTTCTTC.

V usage is TRBV20-1 and J usage is TRBJ2-3, with 11 bases lining up with TRBD2. Germline-derived CDR1 and CDR2 are DFQATT and SNEGSKA (reference sequence). CDR3 length: 14 amino acids. The trim removed 6 bases at V and 5 bases at J, leaving 7 bases unmatched. The CDR3 DNA reads TGCAGTGCGGCGAGACTAGCGGGGTTAGATACGCAGTATTTT. Protein: CSAARLAGLDTQYF.

This clonotype was seen at least ten times. The V gene is TRBV12-3 or TRBV12-4, the J gene TRBJ2-1; 9 bases line up with TRBD1. Trimming cost V 5 bases and J 3 bases; bases outside gene matches: 14. The CDR3 has 18 amino acids. The DNA for the CDR3 is TGTGCCAGCAGTCCACTTTACCGGACAGGGGTAAACTACAATGAGCAGTTCTTC. Translated: CASSPLYRTGVNYNEQFF.

This clonotype was counted only a few times. The CDR3 protein is CASSPGTSGGKETQYF. The CDR3 nucleotides are TGCGCCAGCAGCCCCGGGACTAGCGGGGGGAAAGAGACCCAGTACTTC. The chain couples TRBV5-1 to TRBJ2-5, with 15 bases identical to TRBD2. Germline assignment: CDR1 SGHRS and CDR2 YFSETQ. V dropped 4 bases and J dropped 3; count of bases not matched to a gene: 4. CDR3 size: 16 residues.

This clonotype turned up a few times. The CDR3, as DNA: TGTGCCAGCAGTTACTCGAAAAAAACGCTAGCGGGATCAGACAATGAGCAGTTCTTC. It is translated as CASSYSKKTLAGSDNEQFF. The rearrangement links TRBV6-2 or TRBV6-3 to TRBJ2-1; 9 nucleotides agree with TRBD2. Per germline, CDR1 MNHEY and CDR2 SVGEGT. CDR3 length equals 19 residues. Trimming took 0 bases from V and 5 from J; bases not matched to a gene: 14.

This clonotype showed up just a few times. This chain links TRBV28 with TRBJ2-7, with TRBD1 matching over 9 bases. Trimming cost V 6 bases and J 4 bases; bases outside gene matches: 7. The germline V gene encodes CDR1 MDHEN and CDR2 SYDVKM. This CDR3 contains 14 residues. The chain's CDR3 is CASRPTGGSYEQYF. The CDR3 DNA is TGTGCCAGCAGACCAACAGGGGGCTCGTACGAGCAGTACTTC. The complete variable domain, with remaining parts taken from reference TRBV28 and TRBJ2-7, reads DVKVTQSSRYLVKRTGEKVFLECVQDMDHENMFWYRQDPGLGLRLIYFSYDVKMKEKGDIPEGYSVSREKKERFSLILESASTNQTSMYLCASRPTGGSYEQYFGPGTRLTVT.

This clonotype was observed many times. The chain links TRBV2 to TRBJ1-1; D may be TRBD1 (5 bases). V shed 8 bases and J shed 3 bases, with 10 bases lying between them. Germline CDR1 and CDR2: SNHLY and FYNNEI. This CDR3 spans 12 amino acids. The DNA of the CDR3 is TGTGCCAGCCAACAGGCGTACACTGAAGCTTTCTTT. Its translation is CASQQAYTEAFF.